This T cell receptor beta chain is drawn from a study of blood T cells in healthy people across ages. Regarding the study as a whole: PBMCs that were unsorted prevented a conclusive naive versus antigen-experienced comparison.

This clonotype appeared a few times. Its antigen is still unknown. Germline assignment: CDR1 MRHNA and CDR2 SNTAGT. This CDR3 spans 15 amino acids. V lost 5 bases and J lost 3; bases outside the gene matches: 8. Primers used in a second PCR of roughly 6 to 11 cycles were a sample-barcoded 5' primer and a J-beta primer mix. Using its own MiXCR run on the 5' RACE reads, TCRdb lists one record per CDR3 protein. The data contain 1.5 million to 2 million distinct CDR3 sequences, about 39% of them singletons. V gene TRBV6-4 combines with J gene TRBJ2-3; 7 bases line up with TRBD1. The sample taken for sequencing was blood. This receptor was obtained from a human donor in good health. The CDR3 bases are TGTGCCAGCAGTCTCGACAGGGTGGCGACAGATACGCAGTATTTT. Its protein is CASSLDRVATDTQYF.